This is a list of T cell receptor beta chains from one sample in a study of blood T cell repertoires in COVID-19. TCRdb's table, derived via immunoSEQ multiplex PCR, lists solely in-frame clones and lacks some. The sample has 100,000 to 110,000 clones, 80% seen once. Material: peripheral blood. The receptors derive from a woman aged 70-85 years with acute or convalescent COVID-19. CDR3s leave out the opening cysteine and the closing phenylalanine or tryptophan.

CDR3aa: ASSSYDRAINYGYT
v_gene: TRBV5-4

CDR3aa: ASSSGTGTEKLF
v_gene: TRBV7-2

CDR3aa: AISASTEGGYGYT
v_gene: TRBV10-3

CDR3aa: ASSPFTGGTYNEQF
v_gene: TRBV18

CDR3aa: ASGQLGFAQY
v_gene: TRBV27

CDR3aa: ASSKDGVMGNQPQH
v_gene: TRBV11-2

CDR3aa: ASSANRGTEAF
v_gene: TRBV6-2/TRBV6-3

CDR3aa: ASSQASLLRELNTEAF
v_gene: TRBV3-1/TRBV3-2

CDR3aa: ASSQVASTRSSYNSPLH
v_gene: TRBV3-1/TRBV3-2

CDR3aa: ASSVTPGQPNEKLF
v_gene: TRBV6-6

CDR3aa: ASSLGSQGGPNEKLF
v_gene: TRBV7-9

CDR3aa: ASSPAGASTDTQY
v_gene: TRBV18

CDR3aa: ASSLAGTGGGGYT
v_gene: TRBV5-4

CDR3aa: ASSASNRIMNTEAF
v_gene: TRBV6-2/TRBV6-3

CDR3aa: ASSAGGSGNTIY
v_gene: TRBV2